The sequence of this T cell receptor beta chain was determined in a study of cytomegalovirus exposure and HLA in healthy donors. Whole-study results and caveats: There were three CMV-associated chains whose specificity for CMV antigens was confirmed in vitro. Analysis was carried out at a later point, and it linked a missense DCLRE1C variant to TCR beta V- and J-gene trimming.

The PCR used 60 Vbeta and 13 Jbeta primers. Some clones are missing from TCRdb's copy, which holds only in-frame ones; the method was immunoSEQ multiplex PCR. In the table there are over 200,000 clones, 78% of which are singletons. V lost 7 bases to trimming and J lost 1 base; unmatched junction nucleotides: 9. Per germline, CDR1 LNHDA and CDR2 SQIVND (reference sequence). This CDR3 comprises 16 residues. This clone was recorded a few times. The antigen is unknown. Sequencing input: PBMCs. This rearrangement joins TRBV19 to TRBJ2-1; 8 nucleotides match TRBD2. The TCR comes from a male donor in good health and CMV-seronegative. The CDR3 nucleotides read TGTGCCAGTAAAGGCGGGAGGTCAGGGTCCTACAATGAGCAGTTCTTC. Translated, it gives CASKGGRSGSYNEQFF.